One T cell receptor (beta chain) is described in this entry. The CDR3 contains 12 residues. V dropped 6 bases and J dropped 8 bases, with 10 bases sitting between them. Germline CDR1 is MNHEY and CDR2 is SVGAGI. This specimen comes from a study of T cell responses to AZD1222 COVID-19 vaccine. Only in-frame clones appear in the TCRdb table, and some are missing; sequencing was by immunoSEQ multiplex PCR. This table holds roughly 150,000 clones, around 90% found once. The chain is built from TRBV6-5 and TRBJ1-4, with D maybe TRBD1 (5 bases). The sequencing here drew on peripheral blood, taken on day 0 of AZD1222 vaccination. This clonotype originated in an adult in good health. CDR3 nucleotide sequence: TGTGCCAGCAGGCAGGGAGTGGAAAAACTGTTTTTT. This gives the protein CASRQGVEKLFF.